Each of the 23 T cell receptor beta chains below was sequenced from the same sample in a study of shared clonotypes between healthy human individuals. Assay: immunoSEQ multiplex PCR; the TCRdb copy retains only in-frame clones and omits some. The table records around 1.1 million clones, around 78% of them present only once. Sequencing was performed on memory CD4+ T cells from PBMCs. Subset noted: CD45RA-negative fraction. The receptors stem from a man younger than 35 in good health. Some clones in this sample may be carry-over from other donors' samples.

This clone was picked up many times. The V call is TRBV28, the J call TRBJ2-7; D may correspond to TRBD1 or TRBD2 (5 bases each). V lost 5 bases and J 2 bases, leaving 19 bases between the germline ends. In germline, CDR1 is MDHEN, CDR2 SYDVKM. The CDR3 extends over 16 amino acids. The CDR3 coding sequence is TGTGCCAGCAGTACAGACCGGGACGGGAACCCCTACGAGCAGTACTTC. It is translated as CASSTDRDGNPYEQYF.

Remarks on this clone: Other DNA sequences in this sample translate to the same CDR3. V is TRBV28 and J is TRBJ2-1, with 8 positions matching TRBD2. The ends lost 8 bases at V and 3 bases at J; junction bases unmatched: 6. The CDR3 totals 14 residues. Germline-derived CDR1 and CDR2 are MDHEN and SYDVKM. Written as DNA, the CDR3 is TGTGCCAGCCGGAACAGCGGGAGCTACAATGAGCAGTTCTTC. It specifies CASRNSGSYNEQFF.

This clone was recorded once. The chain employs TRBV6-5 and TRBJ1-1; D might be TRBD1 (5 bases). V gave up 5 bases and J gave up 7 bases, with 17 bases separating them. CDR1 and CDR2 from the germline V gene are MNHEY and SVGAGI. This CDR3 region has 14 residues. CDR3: CASSEGWGLGEAFF. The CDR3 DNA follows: TGTGCCAGCAGTGAAGGGTGGGGACTGGGTGAAGCTTTCTTT.

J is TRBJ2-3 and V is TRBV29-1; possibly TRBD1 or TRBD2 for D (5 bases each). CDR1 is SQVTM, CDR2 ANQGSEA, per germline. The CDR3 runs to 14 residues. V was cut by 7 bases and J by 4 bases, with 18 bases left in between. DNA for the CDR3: TGCAGCGCGGTGGGTGGGACCCCGGCAGATACGCAGTATTTT. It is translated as CSAVGGTPADTQYF.

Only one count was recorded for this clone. The CDR3 spells CASNSLAGVGREQFF. The CDR3 coding sequence is TGTGCCAGCAATTCTCTAGCGGGAGTCGGTCGAGAGCAGTTCTTC. This rearrangement joins TRBV28 to TRBJ2-1; 10 positions agree with TRBD2. In germline, CDR1 is MDHEN, CDR2 SYDVKM. J gave up 10 bases and V 7 bases, and 13 bases lay outside the gene matches. This CDR3 spans 15 amino acids.

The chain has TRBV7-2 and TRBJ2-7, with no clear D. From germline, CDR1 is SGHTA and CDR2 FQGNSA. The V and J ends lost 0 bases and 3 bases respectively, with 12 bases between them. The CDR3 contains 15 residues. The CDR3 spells CASSLAPTENYEQYF. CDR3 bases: TGTGCCAGCAGCTTAGCGCCAACAGAAAACTACGAGCAGTACTTC.

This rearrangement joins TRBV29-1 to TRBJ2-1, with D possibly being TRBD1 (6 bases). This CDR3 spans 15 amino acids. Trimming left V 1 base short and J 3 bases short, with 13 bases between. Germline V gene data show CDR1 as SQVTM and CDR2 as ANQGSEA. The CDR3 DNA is TGCAGCGTTGAAGGGGACAACTACCACTACAATGAGCAGTTCTTC. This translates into CSVEGDNYHYNEQFF.

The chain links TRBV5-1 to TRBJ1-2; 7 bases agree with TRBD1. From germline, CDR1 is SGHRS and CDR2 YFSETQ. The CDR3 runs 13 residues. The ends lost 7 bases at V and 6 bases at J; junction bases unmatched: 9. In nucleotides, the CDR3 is TGCGCCAGCCGCCCTAATACAGGGGATGGCTACACCTTC. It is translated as CASRPNTGDGYTF.

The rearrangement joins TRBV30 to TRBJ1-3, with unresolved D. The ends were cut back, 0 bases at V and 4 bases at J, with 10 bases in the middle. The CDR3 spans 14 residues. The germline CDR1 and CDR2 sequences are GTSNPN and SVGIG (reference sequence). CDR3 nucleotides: TGTGCCTGGAGTGTCTGGGGTCTCGGAAACACCATATATTTT. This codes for CAWSVWGLGNTIYF.

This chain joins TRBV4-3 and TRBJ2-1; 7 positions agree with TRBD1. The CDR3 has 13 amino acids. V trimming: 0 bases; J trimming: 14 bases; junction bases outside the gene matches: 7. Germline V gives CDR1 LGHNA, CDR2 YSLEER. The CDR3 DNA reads TGCGCCAGCAGCCAAGAGCCCAACAGGGGAAAGTTCTTC. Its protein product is CASSQEPNRGKFF.

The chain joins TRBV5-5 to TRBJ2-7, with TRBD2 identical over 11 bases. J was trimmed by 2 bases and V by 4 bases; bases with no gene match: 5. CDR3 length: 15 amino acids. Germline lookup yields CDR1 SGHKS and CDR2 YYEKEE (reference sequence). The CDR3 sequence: CASSPLTSGAYEQYF. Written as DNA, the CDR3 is TGTGCCAGCAGCCCGCTGACTAGCGGGGCCTACGAGCAGTACTTC. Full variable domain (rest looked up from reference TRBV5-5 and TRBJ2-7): DAGVTQSPTHLIKTRGQQVTLRCSPISGHKSVSWYQQVLGQGPQFIFQYYEKEERGRGNFPDRFSARQFPNYSSELNVNALLLGDSALYLCASSPLTSGAYEQYFGPGTRLTVT.

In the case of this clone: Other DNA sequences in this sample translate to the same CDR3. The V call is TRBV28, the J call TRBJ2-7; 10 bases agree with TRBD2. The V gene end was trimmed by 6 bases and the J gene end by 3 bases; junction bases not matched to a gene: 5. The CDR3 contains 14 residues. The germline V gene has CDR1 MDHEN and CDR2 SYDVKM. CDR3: CASRRTSGFYEQYF. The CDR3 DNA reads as TGTGCCAGCAGGCGGACTAGCGGATTCTACGAGCAGTACTTC.

The DNA of the CDR3 is TGTGCCATCAACGGACTAGCGGAAACCGGGGAGCTGTTTTTT. Translating gives CAINGLAETGELFF. This sequence joins TRBV10-3 and TRBJ2-2; 10 bases agree with TRBD2. V was pared by 7 bases and J by 5 bases, with 4 bases of the junction left unmatched. Germline V lookup: CDR1 ENHRY, CDR2 SYGVKD. The CDR3 is made up of 14 amino acids.

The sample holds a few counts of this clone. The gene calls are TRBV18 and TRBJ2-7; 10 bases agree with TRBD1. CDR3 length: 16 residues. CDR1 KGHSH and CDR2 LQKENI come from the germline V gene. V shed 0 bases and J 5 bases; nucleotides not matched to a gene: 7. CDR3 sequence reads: CASSPPGRQGANEQYF. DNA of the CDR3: TGTGCCAGCTCACCACCGGGCAGACAGGGGGCGAACGAGCAGTACTTC.

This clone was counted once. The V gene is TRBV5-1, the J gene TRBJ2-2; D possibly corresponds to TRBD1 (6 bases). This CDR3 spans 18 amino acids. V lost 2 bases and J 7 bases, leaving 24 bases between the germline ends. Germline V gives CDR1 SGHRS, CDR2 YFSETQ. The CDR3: CASSFSRGQTGQNGELFF. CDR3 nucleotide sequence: TGCGCCAGCAGCTTTTCCCGGGGACAAACGGGGCAAAACGGGGAGCTGTTTTTT.

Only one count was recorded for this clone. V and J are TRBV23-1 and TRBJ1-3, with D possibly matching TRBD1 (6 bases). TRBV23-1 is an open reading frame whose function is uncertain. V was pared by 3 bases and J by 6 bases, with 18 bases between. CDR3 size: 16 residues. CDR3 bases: TGCGCCAGCAGTCACCCAGGGGCCCACGGTGAAAACACCATATATTTT. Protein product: CASSHPGAHGENTIYF.

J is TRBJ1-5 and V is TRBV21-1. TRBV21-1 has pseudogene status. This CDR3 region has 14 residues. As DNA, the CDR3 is TGTGCCAGTGGGATGGGACGGGTGTCGGTGCCCCAGCATTTT. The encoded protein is CASGMGRVSVPQHF.

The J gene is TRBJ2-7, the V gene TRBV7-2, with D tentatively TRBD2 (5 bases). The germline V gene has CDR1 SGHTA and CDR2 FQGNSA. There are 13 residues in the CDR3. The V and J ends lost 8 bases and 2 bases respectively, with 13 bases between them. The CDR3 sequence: CASSLRRAYEQYF. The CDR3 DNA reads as TGTGCCAGCTCCCTCCGGCGGGCCTACGAGCAGTACTTC.

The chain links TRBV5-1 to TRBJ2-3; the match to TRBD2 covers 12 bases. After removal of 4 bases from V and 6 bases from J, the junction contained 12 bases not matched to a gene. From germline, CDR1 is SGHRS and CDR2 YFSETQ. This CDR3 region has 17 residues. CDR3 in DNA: TGCGCCAGCAGCGCGTCCCCGACTAGCGGGAGCTGGGATACGCAGTATTTT. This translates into CASSASPTSGSWDTQYF. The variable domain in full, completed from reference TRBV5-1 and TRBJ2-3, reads KAGVTQTPRYLIKTRGQQVTLSCSPISGHRSVSWYQQTPGQGLQFLFEYFSETQRNKGNFPGRFSGRQFSNSRSEMNVSTLELGDSALYLCASSASPTSGSWDTQYFGPGTRLTVL.

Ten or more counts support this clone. CDR3: CASRGPRGPQHF. CDR3 sequence (DNA): TGTGCCAGCAGGGGGCCAAGGGGGCCCCAGCATTTT. The chain uses TRBV2 and TRBJ1-5; the D gene is possibly TRBD1 (5 bases). CDR3 length: 12 residues. V was clipped by 6 bases and J by 9 bases, with 12 bases between them. CDR1 and CDR2 (germline): SNHLY, FYNNEI. The variable domain in full, completed from reference TRBV2 and TRBJ1-5, reads EPEVTQTPSHQVTQMGQEVILRCVPISNHLYFYWYRQILGQKVEFLVSFYNNEISEKSEIFDDQFSVERPDGSNFTLKIRSTKLEDSAMYFCASRGPRGPQHFGDGTRLSIL.

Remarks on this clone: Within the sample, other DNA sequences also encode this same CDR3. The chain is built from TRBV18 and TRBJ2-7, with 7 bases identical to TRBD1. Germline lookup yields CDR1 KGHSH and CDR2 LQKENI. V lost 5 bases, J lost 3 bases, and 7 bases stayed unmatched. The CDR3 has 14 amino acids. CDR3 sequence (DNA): TGTGCCAGCTCAGAGGGACAGTACTTCTACGAGCAGTACTTC. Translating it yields CASSEGQYFYEQYF.

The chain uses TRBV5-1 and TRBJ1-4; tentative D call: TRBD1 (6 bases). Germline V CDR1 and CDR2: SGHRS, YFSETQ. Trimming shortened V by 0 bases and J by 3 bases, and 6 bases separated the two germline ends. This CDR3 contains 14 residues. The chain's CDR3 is CASSLEGANEKLFF. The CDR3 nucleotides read TGCGCCAGCAGCTTGGAGGGGGCTAATGAAAAACTGTTTTTT.

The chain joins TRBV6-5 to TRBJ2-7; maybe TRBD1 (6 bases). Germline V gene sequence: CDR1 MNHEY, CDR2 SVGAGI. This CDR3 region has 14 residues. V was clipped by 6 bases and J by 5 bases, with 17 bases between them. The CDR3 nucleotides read TGTGCCAGCAGCCCGAACAGGGATATGAACGAGCAGTACTTC. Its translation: CASSPNRDMNEQYF.